This T cell receptor (beta chain) was captured by sequencing in a study of molecular identifiers for immune sequencing clone quantification. This clonotype was observed at least ten times. TCRdb re-called the PCR reads through MiXCR, storing one row per CDR3 protein. There are about half a million distinct CDR3 sequences in the sample; around 23% occur only once, and roughly 0.79% lies in the top ten. The sample taken for sequencing was naive CD8+ T cells from blood, with Jurkat cell RNA spiked in. Subset: FACS-sorted CD8+CD4-CCR7+CD45RA+ naive T cells. This TCR was sampled from a human donor in good health. Some libraries in this study had Jurkat cell RNA spiked in.

Here the CDR3 DNA reads TGTGCCAGCAGCCAAGACCCGCCAGATACGCAGTATTTT. It codes for CASSQDPPDTQYF. The chain employs TRBV3-1 and TRBJ2-3, with no clear D. CDR3 length: 13 amino acids. Trimming cost V 0 bases and J 4 bases, with 5 bases left between them. CDR1 LGHDT and CDR2 YNNKEL come from the germline V gene (reference sequence).